The source of this TCR beta chain is a study of Ad26.COV2.S vaccination and SARS-CoV-2 variants. Treatment given: about 20 received Ad26.COV2.S at low or high dose, single or two shots; 5 received placebo; per-sample allocation not given. Collection of samples fell on day 63 after the first vaccine or placebo injection. Produced via immunoSEQ multiplex PCR; TCRdb's table is partial and in-frame only. This table holds about 330,000 clones, under 90% found once. Germline CDR1 reads SGDLS; CDR2 reads YYNGEE. The CDR3 has 16 residues. The ends lost 4 bases at V and 0 bases at J; junction bases unmatched: 7.

The chain has TRBV9 and TRBJ1-3, with 7 bases that match TRBD1. The clonotype comes from a person aged 18-60 years who received the Ad26.COV2.S COVID-19 vaccine or a placebo. The sequences come from peripheral blood, collected in a trial of Ad26.COV2.S vaccine versus placebo. The CDR3, as DNA: TGTGCCAGCAGCCGGGACAGCGGGATCTCTGGAAACACCATATATTTT. Translation: CASSRDSGISGNTIYF.